Here is one TCR beta chain with its context. Its antigen is not identified. Sequencing was performed with immunoSEQ multiplex PCR; in TCRdb, only in-frame clones are kept and a portion is missing. In the table there are 150,000 to 200,000 clones, about 94% of which are singletons. The sample originates from a study of T cell responses to AZD1222 COVID-19 vaccine. Whole-study results and caveats: Baseline seropositivity characterized only a handful of AZD1222 recipients. Two AZD1222 doses significantly raised spike-specific TCR breadth and depth over controls.

Analysis merged second doses at about 4 or about 12 weeks. V lost 7 bases and J lost 5, with 20 bases in between. Germline V gives CDR1 LGHDT, CDR2 YNNKEL (reference sequence). The CDR3 sequence is 15 residues long. The V and J genes are TRBV3-1 (or the pseudogene TRBV3-2) and TRBJ1-2; D is uncertain. The receptor was isolated from an adult who received the AZD1222 COVID-19 vaccine. Sequences were derived from peripheral blood, sampled 28 days after the second AZD1222 dose. The CDR3 loop reads CASTTKGSKSYGYTF. The CDR3 region has the DNA TGTGCCAGCACCACCAAGGGCTCGAAGTCGTATGGCTACACCTTC.